Listed here are 8 T cell receptor beta chains from one sample, sequenced in a study of identical twins (dated by TCRdb to 2016 to 2017). The library was built by means of 5' RACE. The sequencing machine was an Illumina HiSeq 2000. In TCRdb, the public reads were trimmed at Q25 with fastp and aligned with MiXCR, with productive beta chains retained. When rows share a CDR3 protein, they turn into one entry using the most common DNA and genes. This sample has around 340,000 distinct CDR3 sequences in its table, and about 9% of those were observed once. The ten largest clones take up roughly 9% of the sample. The material sequenced was naive T cells sorted from blood. The sample's cell subset or site label, in plain terms: cells isolated with a human naive T-cell isolation kit. Every receptor here comes from a woman aged 50 to 65 in good health.

This clonotype occurred a few times. This rearrangement joins TRBV11-3 to TRBJ1-1, with a possible D match to TRBD1 (6 bases). V lost 5 bases, J lost 1 base, and 17 bases lay in between. From germline, CDR1 is SGHNT and CDR2 YENEEA. CDR3 size: 16 residues. DNA of the CDR3: TGTGCCAGCAGCCTACAACCCACAGGGAGGAACACTGAAGCTTTCTTT. This translates into CASSLQPTGRNTEAFF.

As DNA, the CDR3 is TGTGCCAGCAGTCCGCAAGGGGGAGGTCGCACAGATACGCAGTATTTT. Protein: CASSPQGGGRTDTQYF. The V call is TRBV12-3 or TRBV12-4, the J call TRBJ2-3, with D possibly being TRBD1 or TRBD2 (6 bases each). Deletions cut 5 bases from V and 1 base from J, with 16 bases between. The CDR3 sequence is 16 residues long.

This clonotype was picked up a small number of times. This chain links TRBV20-1 with TRBJ1-5; D remains unclear. The germline gives CDR1 DFQATT, CDR2 SNEGSKA (reference sequence). The CDR3 covers 12 residues. V shed 1 base and J shed 7 bases, with 8 bases lying between them. The CDR3 sequence is CSARGEGQPQHF. The CDR3 nucleotides are TGCAGTGCTAGAGGGGAAGGGCAGCCCCAGCATTTT.

This clonotype was seen only a few times. This chain joins TRBV12-3 or TRBV12-4 and TRBJ2-1, with TRBD2 matching 7 bases. Trimming removed 0 bases from V and 3 bases from J; junction bases left unmatched: 5. CDR3 length: 16 residues. The DNA of the CDR3 is TGTGCCAGCAGTTTAGCGGGAGGGCACAACTACAATGAGCAGTTCTTC. This encodes CASSLAGGHNYNEQFF.

In this sample, this clonotype turned up a few times. V and J are TRBV2 and TRBJ2-4; no clear D gene. The germline V gene has CDR1 SNHLY and CDR2 FYNNEI. Trimming stripped 3 bases from V and 2 bases from J, with 11 bases between. The CDR3 is 15 residues long. CDR3 loop: CASSEKGGTKNIQYF. Here the CDR3 DNA reads TGTGCCAGCAGTGAGAAGGGCGGTACCAAAAACATTCAGTACTTC.

This clonotype has at least ten counts. This rearrangement joins TRBV12-5 to TRBJ1-4; D unresolved. V lost 3 bases to trimming and J lost 0 bases, with 5 bases between them. The CDR3 has 14 residues. Germline lookup yields CDR1 LGHNT and CDR2 FRNRAP. The DNA of the CDR3 is TGTGCTAGTGGTTTACTGACAACTAATGAAAAACTGTTTTTT. It codes for CASGLLTTNEKLFF.

This clonotype was counted at least ten times. The V call is TRBV7-8, the J call TRBJ2-1; D perhaps matches TRBD2 (5 bases). CDR1 is SGHVS, CDR2 FQNEAQ, per germline. The CDR3 is 14 amino acids. V shed 0 bases and J shed 5 bases, with 8 bases lying between them. CDR3 in DNA: TGTGCCAGCAGCTTAGCGGGAGTCAACAATGAGCAGTTCTTC. This codes for CASSLAGVNNEQFF. Variable domain in full (rest from reference TRBV7-8 and TRBJ2-1): GAGVSQSPRYKVAKRGQDVALRCDPISGHVSLFWYQQALGQGPEFLTYFQNEAQLDKSGLPSDRFFAERPEGSVSTLKIQRTQQEDSAVYLCASSLAGVNNEQFFGPGTRLTVL.

CDR3 bases: TGTGCCAGCAGCGTACCCGGGACAGGGAGCTACACCTTC. It codes for CASSVPGTGSYTF. This chain connects TRBV9 to TRBJ1-2; 9 nucleotides line up with TRBD1. Germline V gives CDR1 SGDLS, CDR2 YYNGEE. Trimming removed 1 base from V and 9 bases from J; junction bases left unmatched: 4. The CDR3 sequence is 13 residues long.